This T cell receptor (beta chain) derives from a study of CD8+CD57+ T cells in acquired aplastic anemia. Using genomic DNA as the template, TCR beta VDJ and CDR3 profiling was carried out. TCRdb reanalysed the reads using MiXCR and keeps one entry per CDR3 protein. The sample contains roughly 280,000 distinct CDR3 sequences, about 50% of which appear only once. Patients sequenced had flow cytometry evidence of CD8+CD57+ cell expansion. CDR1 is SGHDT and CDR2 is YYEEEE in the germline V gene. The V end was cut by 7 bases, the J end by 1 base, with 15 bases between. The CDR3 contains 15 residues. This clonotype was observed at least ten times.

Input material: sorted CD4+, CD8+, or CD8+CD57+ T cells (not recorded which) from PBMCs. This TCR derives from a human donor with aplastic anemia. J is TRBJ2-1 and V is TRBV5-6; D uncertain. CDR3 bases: TGTGCCAGCTCACGAAGATCCTCATCCTACAATGAGCAGTTCTTC. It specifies CASSRRSSSYNEQFF.